The T cell receptor (beta chain) under discussion was sequenced for a study of PD-1 blockade in classical Hodgkin lymphoma. Whole-study results and caveats: The drivers behind the repertoire differences, possibly disease activity or prior therapy, remain undefined. Anyone who began nivolumab under 1 year after ASCT was excluded.

The CDR3 is 17 amino acids. Germline CDR1 and CDR2: SGHTA and FQGNSA. V gave up 5 bases and J gave up 2 bases; unmatched junction bases: 13. No patient escaped relapse after autologous stem cell transplantation, and brentuximab vedotin exposure varied. This clone is a singleton in its sample. Its antigen is as yet unknown. The method was immunoSEQ multiplex PCR; TCRdb's version includes in-frame clones alone and lacks a portion of them. The sample contains 45,000 to 60,000 clones, over 70% of which appear only once. The material sequenced was peripheral blood mononuclear cells (PBMCs), taken at baseline. The chain employs TRBV7-2 and TRBJ1-2; 8 nucleotides agree with TRBD1. The clonotype comes from a human donor with classical Hodgkin lymphoma. CDR3 nucleotide sequence: TGTGCCAGCAGCGATAATTGGCAGGGGGCGGTCAACTATGGCTACACCTTC. Translated, it gives CASSDNWQGAVNYGYTF.